This T cell receptor (beta chain) was identified in a study of cytomegalovirus exposure and HLA in healthy donors. Across the study: Among the roughly 370 genotyped donors, 70% to 85% were placed in the Caucasian-associated ancestry cluster.

Use of 60 Vbeta and 13 Jbeta primers characterized the PCR. Measured with immunoSEQ multiplex PCR; TCRdb has only the in-frame clones, and not every one. The sample carries fewer than 200,000 clones, 70% to 80% recorded once. On this clone: Antigen: not known.

General study findings and limits: In a later analysis, HLA-associated TCR beta chains were more clonally expanded than equally common others. Most subjects had HLA-A and HLA-B alleles reportedly predicted accurately by TCR beta sequences.

Trimming at V came to 0 bases and at J to 6 bases, leaving 7 bases not matched to a gene. The CDR3 has 16 amino acids. Germline V lookup: CDR1 LGHNA, CDR2 YNFKEQ. The sequenced sample was PBMCs. This TCR was recovered from a man aged 40-50 years in good health and CMV-seronegative. The V call is TRBV4-2, the J call TRBJ2-7; 11 bases fit TRBD1. CDR3 DNA: TGTGCCAGCAGCCAAGAGCCTCGGACAGGGGGCACCGAGCAGTACTTC. It encodes CASSQEPRTGGTEQYF.